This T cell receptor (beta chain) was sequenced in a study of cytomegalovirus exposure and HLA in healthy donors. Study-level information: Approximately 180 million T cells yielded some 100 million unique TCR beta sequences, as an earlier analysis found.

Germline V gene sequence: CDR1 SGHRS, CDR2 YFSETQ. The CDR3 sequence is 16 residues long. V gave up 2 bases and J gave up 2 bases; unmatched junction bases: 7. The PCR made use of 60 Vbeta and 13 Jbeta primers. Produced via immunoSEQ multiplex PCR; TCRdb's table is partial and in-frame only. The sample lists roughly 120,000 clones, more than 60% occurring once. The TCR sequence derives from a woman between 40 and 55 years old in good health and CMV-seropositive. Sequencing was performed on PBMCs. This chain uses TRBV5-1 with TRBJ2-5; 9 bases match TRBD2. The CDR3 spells CASSFNLAGTQETQYF. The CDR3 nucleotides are TGCGCCAGCAGCTTCAACCTAGCGGGGACTCAAGAGACCCAGTACTTC. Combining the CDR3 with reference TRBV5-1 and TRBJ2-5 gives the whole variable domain KAGVTQTPRYLIKTRGQQVTLSCSPISGHRSVSWYQQTPGQGLQFLFEYFSETQRNKGNFPGRFSGRQFSNSRSEMNVSTLELGDSALYLCASSFNLAGTQETQYFGPGTRLLVL.